In this sample, the clone carrying this TCR beta chain turned up a few times. The sample comes from a study of T-cell reconstitution after alpha-beta-depleted transplantation in children. Construction of the TCRbeta library involved unique molecular identifiers. TCRdb reprocessed the PCR reads with MiXCR, giving one entry per CDR3 protein. The sample includes 500,000 or so distinct CDR3 sequences, less than 35% of them seen just once. CDR1 is SQVTM and CDR2 is ANQGSEA in the germline V gene. The J segment lost 3 bases and the V segment lost 3 bases, leaving 7 bases of the junction unmatched. The CDR3 covers 15 residues.

The sequence derives from a human donor who donated a stem cell graft to a child with aplastic anemia. The sample in question was PBMCs from the stem cell graft donor, obtained from the stem cell graft. The genes are TRBV29-1 and TRBJ2-1; 8 bases match TRBD2. The CDR3 spells CSVDRGLVRYNEQFF. DNA of the CDR3: TGCAGCGTTGATCGGGGACTAGTCCGCTACAATGAGCAGTTCTTC.